The T cell receptor (beta chain) described here comes from a study of radiation and T cells in renal cell carcinoma. Study-wide points: In blood, top tumor clones expanded by 2 weeks, shrinking by 4.

TCRdb's table, derived via immunoSEQ multiplex PCR, lists solely in-frame clones and lacks some. The table lists 45,000 to 55,000 clones, 75% to 85% of them singletons, with about 30% in the top ten. This clone occurred a few times. As yet, its antigen is unknown. Germline CDR1 SGHNT, CDR2 YYREEE (reference sequence). The V gene lost 2 bases and the J gene lost 7 bases, with 6 bases spanning the gap. This CDR3 contains 11 residues. Time point of the sample: blood 2 weeks post-SBRT. As for treatment: 15 Gy SBRT to primary tumor, nephrectomy 4 weeks later. The genes are TRBV5-4 and TRBJ1-2, with D unclear. The TCR comes from a woman aged 70-85 years with renal cell carcinoma. Source: blood, taken from a patient whose treatment included radiotherapy and nephrectomy. The CDR3 is CASSFVGGYTF. CDR3 sequence (DNA): TGTGCCAGCAGCTTCGTGGGTGGCTACACCTTC.